This T cell receptor beta chain came from a study of blood T cells in healthy people across ages. This clonotype was recorded a few times. Deletions cut 4 bases from V and 10 bases from J, with 11 bases between. The CDR3 is 12 amino acids. Germline CDR1 reads MRHNA; CDR2 reads SNTAGT. The second PCR ran about 6 to 11 cycles with a sample-barcoded 5' primer and J-beta primers. TCRdb ran MiXCR on the 5' RACE reads and lists one entry per CDR3 protein. The table lists about 1.7 million distinct CDR3 sequences, approximately 28% of them singletons, with more than 6% in the top ten. This TCR was recovered from a woman aged 25-40 years in good health. The chain joins TRBV6-4 to TRBJ2-1; possible D gene TRBD2, 6 bases. Source material: blood. The CDR3 spells CASSVNGGEQFF. CDR3 nucleotides: TGTGCCAGCAGTGTTAACGGGGGAGAGCAGTTCTTC.